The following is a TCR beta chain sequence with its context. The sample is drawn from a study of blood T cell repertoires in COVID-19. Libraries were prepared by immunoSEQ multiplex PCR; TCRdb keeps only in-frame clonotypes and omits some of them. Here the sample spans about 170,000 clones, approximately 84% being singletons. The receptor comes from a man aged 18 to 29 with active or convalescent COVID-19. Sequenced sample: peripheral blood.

The CDR3: CAWSVGLAANEQFF. CDR3 nucleotides: TGTGCCTGGAGTGTAGGGCTAGCGGCTAATGAGCAGTTCTTC. The chain links TRBV30 to TRBJ2-1, with 7 bases fitting TRBD2. This CDR3 spans 14 amino acids. CDR1 and CDR2 (germline): GTSNPN, SVGIG (reference sequence). J gave up 7 bases and V 0 bases, and 6 bases lay outside the gene matches. Filled out from reference TRBV30 and TRBJ2-1, the complete variable domain reads SQTIHQWPATLVQPVGSPLSLECTVEGTSNPNLYWYRQAAGRGLQLLFYSVGIGQISSEVPQNLSASRPQDRQFILSSKKLLLSDSGFYLCAWSVGLAANEQFFGPGTRLTVL.